The clone carrying this TCR beta chain was seen a single time. The antigen remains unidentified. The time point is: peripheral blood 6 weeks after treatment start. Spike-ins of synthetic TCR analog templates went into each PCR. The repertoire was sequenced with immunoSEQ multiplex PCR; TCRdb's copy has only in-frame clones and lacks some. The table has over 100,000 clones, about 91% seen once. This specimen comes from a study of PD-L1 blockade in urothelial cancer. Whole-study context: Males with bladder-origin urothelial cancer made up twenty-five of 29 patients. At 3 weeks (second dose) and 6 weeks after starting treatment, blood was analyzed. Findings and caveats of the study: Tumor-associated TCR clones expanded more in blood at 3 weeks in patients with durable benefit.

Germline V CDR1 and CDR2: KGHSH, LQKENI. The CDR3 is 14 residues long. The J segment lost 6 bases and the V segment lost 5 bases, leaving 9 bases of the junction unmatched. The material was PBMCs, obtained around atezolizumab (anti-PD-L1) treatment. The TCR was taken from a man in his sixties with urothelial cancer. The V gene is TRBV18, the J gene TRBJ2-7; 8 bases fit TRBD1. In nucleotides, the CDR3 is TGTGCCAGCTCAAGACAGGGGCTTACAGGCGAGCAGTACTTC. This codes for CASSRQGLTGEQYF.